The 30 T cell receptor beta chains below were found in one sample sequenced in a study of blood T cell repertoires in COVID-19. TCRdb's copy holds only in-frame clones and misses some; the assay was immunoSEQ multiplex PCR. The profile covers roughly 280,000 clones, with under 90% appearing a single time and around 1.9% taken by the ten largest. What was sequenced was PBMCs or T cells enriched from blood (not recorded which). These receptors were taken from an older woman who had recovered from COVID-19.

This clone was recorded once. V is TRBV9 and J is TRBJ1-1, with D uncertain. V lost 4 bases and J lost 5, with 15 bases in between. The V gene's germline CDR1 is SGDLS and CDR2 YYNGEE. The CDR3 totals 14 residues. The CDR3 DNA sequence: TGTGCCAGCAGCCCCGGCGGCAGTTCGACTGAAGCTTTCTTT. It yields the protein CASSPGGSSTEAFF.

The chain employs TRBV7-8 and TRBJ2-1; the D gene is possibly TRBD2 (5 bases). Trimming removed 2 bases from V and 3 bases from J, with 14 bases in between. CDR1 is SGHVS, CDR2 FQNEAQ, per germline. CDR3 size: 16 residues. This CDR3 reads CASSLNEAALYNEQFF. CDR3 nucleotides: TGTGCCAGCAGCTTAAATGAAGCGGCCCTCTACAATGAGCAGTTCTTC.

About this clone: This CDR3 is also generated by other DNA sequences in the sample. The chain is built from TRBV30 and TRBJ1-4; D unclear. V was clipped by 0 bases and J by 4 bases, with 6 bases between them. Germline V gene data show CDR1 as GTSNPN and CDR2 as SVGIG (reference sequence). The CDR3 is made up of 13 amino acids. DNA of the CDR3: TGTGCCTGGAGTGTACAAGTTAATGAAAAACTGTTTTTT. Protein sequence: CAWSVQVNEKLFF.

The chain links TRBV27 to TRBJ1-2; 8 bases are a match to TRBD1. CDR1 MNHEY and CDR2 SMNVEV come from the germline V gene (reference sequence). This CDR3 spans 15 amino acids. J gave up 7 bases and V 4 bases, and 11 bases lay outside the gene matches. CDR3 nucleotides: TGTGCCAGCAGTTCCCCCGGGCAGGGGGCCTTTGGCTACACCTTC. Amino acids: CASSSPGQGAFGYTF.

V usage is TRBV7-6 and J usage is TRBJ1-1, with a tentative D call TRBD1 (5 bases). The CDR3 loop spans 16 amino acids. Trimming cost V 5 bases and J 3 bases, with 19 bases left between them. Germline assignment: CDR1 SGHVS and CDR2 FNYEAQ. The CDR3 nucleotides are TGTGCCAGCAGCCTACGAACCGGCAGGGAAGACACTGAAGCTTTCTTT. Amino acid sequence: CASSLRTGREDTEAFF.

This chain joins TRBV28 and TRBJ1-5; a possible D gene is TRBD1 (6 bases). Trimming took off 7 bases at V and 0 bases at J, with 16 bases between the two ends. Germline CDR1 is MDHEN and CDR2 is SYDVKM. The CDR3 spans 16 residues. This CDR3 is CASTWVRGYSNQPQHF. The CDR3 region has the DNA TGTGCCAGCACCTGGGTCAGGGGTTATAGCAATCAGCCCCAGCATTTT.

This clone has just one count. The chain has TRBV6-5 and TRBJ1-6; 8 nucleotides agree with TRBD1. The CDR3 loop spans 14 amino acids. The V segment lost 4 bases and the J segment 7 bases; nucleotides outside the gene matches: 3. CDR1 and CDR2 (germline): MNHEY, SVGAGI. The CDR3 nucleotides are TGTGCCAGCAGTTCAGGGGGCCCCAATTCACCCCTCCACTTT. Its translation is CASSSGGPNSPLHF.

The CDR3 here is CASRPGALTDTQYF. The CDR3 nucleotides read TGTGCAAGTCGCCCTGGGGCCCTAACAGATACGCAGTATTTT. The V call is TRBV12-2, the J call TRBJ2-3; the DNA was not compared with TRBD1, the D call given in the table. TRBV12-2 is a pseudogene. This CDR3 spans 14 amino acids.

The CDR3 is CASSLAGTSGYTF. The CDR3 nucleotides read TGTGCCAGCAGCTTGGCGGGCACTAGTGGCTACACCTTC. V and J are TRBV5-4 and TRBJ1-2; D gene unclear. CDR3 length: 13 amino acids. The germline gives CDR1 SGHNT, CDR2 YYREEE (reference sequence). V gave up 0 bases and J gave up 7 bases, with 10 bases separating them.

CDR3 in DNA: TGCGCCAGTAAGTTTCAGGGGATTCCTGAAGCTTTCTTT. The encoded protein is CASKFQGIPEAFF. The gene calls are TRBV5-1 and TRBJ1-1; maybe TRBD1 (6 bases). Germline V gene sequence: CDR1 SGHRS, CDR2 YFSETQ. Between the trimmed V and J ends, which lost 8 bases and 6 bases, there was a span of 17 bases. The CDR3 runs to 13 residues. Looking up the rest from reference TRBV5-1 and TRBJ1-1 gives the full variable domain: KAGVTQTPRYLIKTRGQQVTLSCSPISGHRSVSWYQQTPGQGLQFLFEYFSETQRNKGNFPGRFSGRQFSNSRSEMNVSTLELGDSALYLCASKFQGIPEAFFGQGTRLTVV.

The gene calls are TRBV24-1 and TRBJ1-1; no reliable D call. The V end was cut by 7 bases, the J end by 1 base, with 9 bases between. The CDR3 is made up of 13 amino acids. The germline gives CDR1 KGHDR, CDR2 SFDVKD. CDR3 amino acids: CATRWAGNTEAFF. In nucleotides, the CDR3 is TGTGCCACCAGGTGGGCAGGGAACACTGAAGCTTTCTTT.

J is TRBJ1-2 and V is TRBV3-1 (or the pseudogene TRBV3-2); 8 nucleotides line up with TRBD1. From germline, CDR1 is LGHDT and CDR2 YNNKEL (reference sequence). Trimming cost V 3 bases and J 9 bases; bases outside gene matches: 18. CDR3 length equals 17 residues. The CDR3 is CASSQSRPGQAMGRYTF. CDR3 coding DNA: TGTGCCAGCAGCCAGAGCCGTCCGGGACAGGCGATGGGGCGCTACACCTTC.

The chain joins TRBV9 to TRBJ2-2, with 8 positions matching TRBD1. The CDR3 consists of 16 residues. Trimming took 1 base from V and 1 from J; bases not matched to a gene: 3. From germline, CDR1 is SGDLS and CDR2 YYNGEE. The CDR3 spells CASSVTGGRNTGELFF. In DNA form, the CDR3 reads TGTGCCAGCAGCGTAACAGGGGGTAGGAACACCGGGGAGCTGTTTTTT.

The genes are TRBV3-1 (or the pseudogene TRBV3-2) and TRBJ2-1, with 10 bases that match TRBD2. The length of the CDR3 is 15 residues. J gave up 7 bases and V 1 base, and 4 bases lay outside the gene matches. Germline V gives CDR1 LGHDT, CDR2 YNNKEL (reference sequence). The CDR3 here is CASSQGAGGPNEQFF. DNA of the CDR3: TGTGCCAGCAGCCAAGGAGCGGGGGGGCCAAATGAGCAGTTCTTC.

The chain recombines TRBV9 with TRBJ2-5; 9 bases match TRBD2. Per the germline V gene, CDR1 is SGDLS and CDR2 is YYNGEE. The CDR3 spans 15 residues. The V segment lost 1 base and the J segment 4 bases; nucleotides outside the gene matches: 5. DNA for the CDR3: TGTGCCAGCAGCGTATTTAGCGGGAGCGGAGAGACCCAGTACTTC. Its protein is CASSVFSGSGETQYF.

CDR3 coding DNA: TGTGCCTGCAAGGACAGGGACTACCTGAGAGCTGAAGCTTTCTTT. This translates into CACKDRDYLRAEAFF. The V call is TRBV30, the J call TRBJ1-1; 8 nucleotides line up with TRBD1. V lost 6 bases to trimming and J lost 6 bases; unmatched junction nucleotides: 15. The CDR3 extends over 15 amino acids. The V gene's germline CDR1 is GTSNPN and CDR2 SVGIG (reference sequence).

DNA for the CDR3: TGTGCCAGCAGCTTAGAAGGGGCAGATCCTAACCGGGAGCAGTACTTC. Protein: CASSLEGADPNREQYF. The gene calls are TRBV11-3 and TRBJ2-7; maybe TRBD1 (5 bases). CDR3 length equals 16 residues. V lost 0 bases and J lost 7, with 19 bases in between. Looked up from germline, CDR1 is SGHNT and CDR2 is YENEEA.

This clone was seen once. The J gene is TRBJ1-1, the V gene TRBV9, with a weak D call TRBD1 (6 bases). The CDR3 is made up of 14 amino acids. Trimming took 0 bases from V and 2 from J, leaving 8 bases between them. Germline V gives CDR1 SGDLS, CDR2 YYNGEE. The CDR3 spells CASSVGTANTEAFF. CDR3 in DNA: TGTGCCAGCAGCGTAGGGACAGCCAACACTGAAGCTTTCTTT.

The chain couples TRBV10-3 to TRBJ1-1; 7 nucleotides match TRBD1. The V and J ends lost 8 bases and 3 bases, in that order; junction bases with no gene match: 9. CDR1 ENHRY and CDR2 SYGVKD come from the germline V gene. The CDR3 contains 14 residues. The DNA of the CDR3 is TGTGCCATCGGAGACAGGGCTTGGGACACTGAAGCTTTCTTT. This codes for CAIGDRAWDTEAFF.

The rearrangement uses TRBV7-8 and TRBJ2-3, with 7 bases matching TRBD2. This CDR3 region has 15 residues. Germline values: CDR1 SGHVS, CDR2 FQNEAQ. V lost 1 base to trimming and J lost 3 bases; unmatched junction nucleotides: 4. In DNA, the CDR3 is TGTGCCAGCAGCTTAGAAGCGGGGCCTACAGATACGCAGTATTTT. This gives the protein CASSLEAGPTDTQYF. Variable domain in full (rest from reference TRBV7-8 and TRBJ2-3): GAGVSQSPRYKVAKRGQDVALRCDPISGHVSLFWYQQALGQGPEFLTYFQNEAQLDKSGLPSDRFFAERPEGSVSTLKIQRTQQEDSAVYLCASSLEAGPTDTQYFGPGTRLTVL.

V and J are TRBV7-3 and TRBJ1-4; a weak D match, TRBD1 (5 bases). There are 14 residues in the CDR3. V dropped 5 bases and J dropped 7 bases, with 14 bases sitting between them. Germline V gives CDR1 SGHTA, CDR2 FQGTGA. The CDR3 bases are TGTGCCAGCAGCGTAGGGACTCGATTTGAAAAACTGTTTTTT. Translation: CASSVGTRFEKLFF.

The CDR3 loop is CAISESRNQPQHF. The CDR3 region has the DNA TGTGCCATCAGTGAGTCGAGAAATCAGCCCCAGCATTTT. V gene TRBV10-3 combines with J gene TRBJ1-5; D ambiguous. V lost 0 bases to trimming and J lost 4 bases, with 4 bases between them. This CDR3 has 13 amino acids. Germline V gene lookup returns CDR1 ENHRY and CDR2 SYGVKD.

The rearrangement joins TRBV19 to TRBJ1-1, with no clear D. V was shortened by 10 bases and J by 4 bases, with 13 bases between the two germline ends. Germline CDR1 LNHDA, CDR2 SQIVND (reference sequence). This CDR3 region has 12 residues. The CDR3: CATRDSGTEAFF. CDR3 nucleotides: TGTGCCACCCGGGATTCGGGCACTGAAGCTTTCTTT.

V and J are TRBV9 and TRBJ2-5; D not resolved. The CDR3 is 12 amino acids. Germline CDR1 reads SGDLS; CDR2 reads YYNGEE. The ends were cut back, 3 bases at V and 0 bases at J, with 3 bases in the middle. This chain's CDR3 is CASSEHQETQYF. CDR3 DNA: TGTGCCAGCAGCGAGCACCAAGAGACCCAGTACTTC.

V gene TRBV7-3 combines with J gene TRBJ1-6; 9 bases map to TRBD1. From germline, CDR1 is SGHTA and CDR2 FQGTGA. V shed 4 bases, J shed 8 bases, and the junction held 9 bases outside the gene matches. The CDR3 extends over 16 amino acids. The CDR3 here is CASSSTLTGGYSPLHF. As DNA, the CDR3 is TGTGCCAGCAGCTCCACCCTGACAGGGGGGTATTCACCCCTCCACTTT.

This clone appeared a few times. This chain connects TRBV10-1 to TRBJ2-7; tentatively, D is TRBD1 (5 bases). Looked up from germline, CDR1 is WNHNN and CDR2 is SYGVQD (reference sequence). The length of the CDR3 is 15 residues. V lost 7 bases to trimming and J lost 0 bases, with 16 bases between them. CDR3 residues: CASTTQGRSSYEQYF. The CDR3 DNA is TGCGCCAGCACCACCCAGGGTCGGAGCTCCTACGAGCAGTACTTC.

V usage is TRBV14 and J usage is TRBJ2-2; 7 nucleotides align to TRBD2. Trimming removed 2 bases from V and 5 bases from J; junction bases left unmatched: 8. CDR1 and CDR2 (germline): SGHDN, FVKESK. The CDR3 runs to 16 residues. This chain's CDR3 is CASSQRWSGVTGELFF. The CDR3 region has the DNA TGTGCCAGCAGCCAAAGGTGGAGCGGGGTGACCGGGGAGCTGTTTTTT.

This chain connects TRBV9 to TRBJ2-3; 13 bases match TRBD2. The germline V gene encodes CDR1 SGDLS and CDR2 YYNGEE. V dropped 0 bases and J dropped 7; count of bases not matched to a gene: 2. This CDR3 comprises 15 residues. CDR3 protein: CASSVDGTSGNTQYF. CDR3 sequence (DNA): TGTGCCAGCAGCGTAGACGGGACTAGCGGGAATACGCAGTATTTT.

The chain is built from TRBV28 and TRBJ2-7; the match to TRBD2 covers 8 bases. Germline values: CDR1 MDHEN, CDR2 SYDVKM. V shed 7 bases, J shed 0 bases, and the junction held 11 bases outside the gene matches. This CDR3 spans 16 amino acids. CDR3 residues: CASTPGGAGVSYEQYF. CDR3 coding DNA: TGTGCCAGCACTCCCGGGGGGGCGGGAGTCTCCTACGAGCAGTACTTC.

The CDR3 protein is CASSIGLAGVLETQYF. The CDR3 nucleotides read TGTGCCAGTAGTATAGGCCTAGCGGGAGTGTTAGAGACCCAGTACTTC. The V gene is TRBV19, the J gene TRBJ2-5; 10 bases agree with TRBD2. This CDR3 has 16 amino acids. Trimming at V came to 1 base and at J to 4 bases, leaving 6 bases not matched to a gene. Per the germline V gene, CDR1 is LNHDA and CDR2 is SQIVND (reference sequence).